This T cell receptor beta chain was captured by sequencing in a study of T cell repertoires in cytomegalovirus infection. TCRdb processed the reads anew with MiXCR; each CDR3 protein has one entry. The sample holds about 230,000 distinct CDR3 sequences, 20% to 25% seen once. This clonotype was recorded a few times. The receptor comes from a human donor in good health (CMV status not recorded). Some clones in this sample may be carry-over from other donors' samples. Source material: CD8+ T cells from PBMCs.

CDR3 sequence: CSARYTVGEQFF. The CDR3 DNA reads as TGCAGTGCTAGGTACACGGTCGGTGAGCAGTTCTTC. The rearrangement joins TRBV20-1 to TRBJ2-1; unclear D gene. Germline V gene sequence: CDR1 DFQATT, CDR2 SNEGSKA (reference sequence). CDR3 size: 12 residues. The V gene lost 3 bases and the J gene lost 9 bases, with 12 bases spanning the gap.